One and the same sample provided the 26 T cell receptor beta chains below, sequenced in a study of cytomegalovirus exposure and HLA in healthy donors (dated by TCRdb to the late 2010s). The method behind the library was the immunoSEQ multiplex PCR assay. For the multiplex PCR, a mixture combining 60 forward primers for TCR Vbeta segments and 13 reverse primers for TCR Jbeta segments was used. Entries here come from immuneACCESS through TCRdb and include only in-frame sequences with V and J called. Some clones fail to appear in such tables; in the studies checked, an unresolved V gene covers under half of the shortfall, and the cause of the remainder is unknown. In this sample the table shows under 200,000 clones, 70% to 80% of which occur a single time. The ten top clones hold 2.2% of the sample. Sequenced material: PBMCs. The source is a man over 45 in good health and CMV-seropositive.

This chain uses TRBV6-1 with TRBJ1-5, with D maybe TRBD1 (5 bases). V shed 7 bases and J shed 3 bases, with 10 bases lying between them. This CDR3 spans 13 amino acids. Germline V CDR1 and CDR2: MNHNS, SASEGT. The CDR3 DNA reads as TGTGCCAGCAATGTAGGGGACAATCAGCCCCAGCATTTT. Its protein is CASNVGDNQPQHF.

The chain carries TRBV11-1 and TRBJ2-5; weak D call: TRBD2 (6 bases). Trimming pared 3 bases from V and 0 bases from J, leaving 11 bases between. This CDR3 has 15 amino acids. CDR1 SGHAT and CDR2 FQDESV come from the germline V gene (reference sequence). The CDR3 coding sequence is TGTGCCAGCAGCTTTGATCTAGCGAACCAAGAGACCCAGTACTTC. It is translated as CASSFDLANQETQYF.

The DNA of the CDR3 is TGTGCCAGCAGTGCGACTCAGGGGCCTAATGAAAAACTGTTTTTT. This translates into CASSATQGPNEKLFF. J is TRBJ1-4 and V is TRBV9, with a tentative D call TRBD1 (6 bases). This CDR3 has 15 residues. In germline, CDR1 is SGDLS, CDR2 YYNGEE. The germline V and J ends were trimmed by 5 bases and 3 bases, with 14 bases remaining between them. Using reference TRBV9 and TRBJ1-4 for the parts outside the CDR3, the full variable domain is DSGVTQTPKHLITATGQRVTLRCSPRSGDLSVYWYQQSLDQGLQFLIQYYNGEERAKGNILERFSAQQFPDLHSELNLSSLELGDSALYFCASSATQGPNEKLFFGSGTQLSVL.

The rearrangement joins TRBV9 to TRBJ1-2, with D hard to call. The germline V gene has CDR1 SGDLS and CDR2 YYNGEE. V lost 1 base to trimming and J lost 0 bases, with 13 bases between them. The CDR3 consists of 16 residues. CDR3 sequence reads: CASSVRREAANYGYTF. The CDR3 bases are TGTGCCAGCAGCGTACGACGTGAGGCAGCTAACTATGGCTACACCTTC.

The chain couples TRBV6-1 to TRBJ1-2; D possibly corresponds to TRBD1 (5 bases). Germline V gives CDR1 MNHNS, CDR2 SASEGT. The CDR3 covers 14 residues. V shed 4 bases and J shed 4 bases, with 13 bases lying between them. The CDR3 DNA is TGTGCCAGCAGTGGACAGACCTCTTTCTATGGCTACACCTTC. Translating gives CASSGQTSFYGYTF.

With regard to this clone: The sample has other DNA sequences that encode this CDR3 too. This chain links TRBV5-4 with TRBJ2-5; D may be TRBD1 (6 bases). The CDR3 spans 13 residues. Trimming removed 4 bases at V and 3 bases at J, with 10 bases between. Per germline, CDR1 SGHNT and CDR2 YYREEE (reference sequence). The CDR3 DNA reads TGTGCCAGCAGCCTAGGACAGAAAGAGACCCAGTACTTC. Its translation is CASSLGQKETQYF.

The chain joins TRBV9 to TRBJ2-1; 12 nucleotides line up with TRBD2. The CDR3 has 16 residues. From germline, CDR1 is SGDLS and CDR2 YYNGEE. Trimming removed 2 bases from V and 9 bases from J; junction bases left unmatched: 9. The CDR3 reads CASSVGASGGAPEQFF. The CDR3 DNA sequence: TGTGCCAGCAGCGTTGGGGCTAGCGGGGGGGCCCCTGAGCAGTTCTTC.

This rearrangement joins TRBV4-3 to TRBJ1-5; possible D gene TRBD1, 5 bases. V was cut by 4 bases and J by 5 bases, with 18 bases left in between. Germline assignment: CDR1 LGHNA and CDR2 YSLEER. The CDR3 has 16 residues. The CDR3 loop is CASSLSLAGLHQPQHF. For the CDR3, the DNA is TGCGCCAGCAGCCTTAGTTTGGCAGGGCTCCATCAGCCCCAGCATTTT.

The chain employs TRBV9 and TRBJ2-2; D gene ambiguous. The CDR3 contains 14 residues. The V end lost 0 bases, the J end lost 6 bases, and 9 bases lay between the germline ends. Germline CDR1 and CDR2: SGDLS and YYNGEE. CDR3 residues: CASSVVQIPGELFF. CDR3 nucleotide sequence: TGTGCCAGCAGCGTAGTCCAGATCCCCGGGGAGCTGTTTTTT. Variable domain in full (rest from reference TRBV9 and TRBJ2-2): DSGVTQTPKHLITATGQRVTLRCSPRSGDLSVYWYQQSLDQGLQFLIQYYNGEERAKGNILERFSAQQFPDLHSELNLSSLELGDSALYFCASSVVQIPGELFFGEGSRLTVL.

The gene calls are TRBV7-2 and TRBJ2-3; TRBD2 matches 12 bases. CDR1 is SGHTA and CDR2 is FQGNSA in the germline V gene. V trimming: 4 bases; J trimming: 5 bases; junction bases outside the gene matches: 13. The CDR3 loop spans 18 amino acids. Written as DNA, the CDR3 is TGTGCCAGCAGCTCCCCGGGACTAGCGGGCCGAAAAGGAGATACGCAGTATTTT. Translation gives CASSSPGLAGRKGDTQYF.

This chain joins TRBV7-2 and TRBJ2-1; the D gene is possibly TRBD1 (6 bases). V was clipped by 0 bases and J by 4 bases, with 10 bases between them. Germline loops: CDR1 SGHTA, CDR2 FQGNSA. The CDR3 is 15 amino acids. The CDR3 sequence: CASSLAGALYNEQFF. In nucleotides, the CDR3 is TGTGCCAGCAGCTTAGCGGGGGCCTTATACAATGAGCAGTTCTTC. The whole variable domain, remainder taken from reference TRBV7-2 and TRBJ2-1, is GAGVSQSPSNKVTEKGKDVELRCDPISGHTALYWYRQSLGQGLEFLIYFQGNSAPDKSGLPSDRFSAERTGGSVSTLTIQRTQQEDSAVYLCASSLAGALYNEQFFGPGTRLTVL.

This chain links TRBV4-1 with TRBJ2-7; 8 bases line up with TRBD1. Germline loops: CDR1 MGHRA, CDR2 YSYEKL. CDR3 length equals 14 residues. The V gene end was trimmed by 0 bases and the J gene end by 5 bases; junction bases not matched to a gene: 3. The CDR3 DNA follows: TGCGCCAGCAGCCAAGACTGGACAGGGAACGAGCAGTACTTC. Translating it yields CASSQDWTGNEQYF.

The J gene is TRBJ1-1, the V gene TRBV5-1; unclear D gene. This CDR3 has 16 residues. Germline V gene sequence: CDR1 SGHRS, CDR2 YFSETQ. V lost 0 bases, J lost 0 bases, and 12 bases lay in between. In DNA, the CDR3 is TGCGCCAGCAGCTTGGGAGGCCGGCAGATGAACACTGAAGCTTTCTTT. Protein: CASSLGGRQMNTEAFF. Using reference TRBV5-1 and TRBJ1-1 for the parts outside the CDR3, the full variable domain is KAGVTQTPRYLIKTRGQQVTLSCSPISGHRSVSWYQQTPGQGLQFLFEYFSETQRNKGNFPGRFSGRQFSNSRSEMNVSTLELGDSALYLCASSLGGRQMNTEAFFGQGTRLTVV.

CDR3 loop: CASSINRENSPLHF. CDR3 nucleotides: TGTGCCAGTAGTATCAACAGGGAGAATTCACCCCTCCACTTT. The J gene is TRBJ1-6, the V gene TRBV19; TRBD1 might be the D (6 bases). The CDR3 is 14 residues long. Trimming cost V 3 bases and J 7 bases, with 10 bases left between them. From germline, CDR1 is LNHDA and CDR2 SQIVND (reference sequence).

This clone was counted once. The rearrangement uses TRBV5-1 and TRBJ2-5, with 10 nucleotides matching TRBD2. The CDR3 has 16 residues. CDR1 is SGHRS, CDR2 YFSETQ, per germline. Losses at the gene ends were 4 bases for V and 1 base for J; bases not matched to a gene: 7. The chain's CDR3 is CASSQGLATIQETQYF. The CDR3 DNA reads as TGCGCCAGCAGCCAGGGACTAGCGACGATCCAAGAGACCCAGTACTTC.

This rearrangement joins TRBV10-1 to TRBJ2-7; 8 bases are a match to TRBD1. CDR3 length: 13 amino acids. CDR1 WNHNN and CDR2 SYGVQD come from the germline V gene (reference sequence). J was trimmed by 2 bases and V by 4 bases; bases with no gene match: 1. The DNA of the CDR3 is TGCGCCAGCAGTGGGGACAGGACCTACGAGCAGTACTTC. It yields the protein CASSGDRTYEQYF.

This clone was observed once. This CDR3 reads CASSLAGTTTQETQYF. In DNA form, the CDR3 reads TGCGCCAGCAGCTTGGCCGGGACTACCACACAAGAGACCCAGTACTTC. V is TRBV5-1 and J is TRBJ2-5, with 7 bases fitting TRBD2. The CDR3 extends over 16 amino acids. Trimming at V came to 0 bases and at J to 2 bases, leaving 7 bases not matched to a gene. Germline CDR1 and CDR2: SGHRS and YFSETQ.

The chain combines TRBV10-3 with TRBJ2-1; tentative D call: TRBD1 (5 bases). Trimming pared 2 bases from V and 0 bases from J, leaving 11 bases between. The CDR3 has 16 amino acids. Germline assignment: CDR1 ENHRY and CDR2 SYGVKD. CDR3 sequence reads: CAISEPDINSYNEQFF. The CDR3 nucleotides read TGTGCCATCAGTGAGCCGGACATCAACTCCTACAATGAGCAGTTCTTC.

The CDR3 loop reads CASSVGREGINTEAFF. In nucleotides, the CDR3 is TGTGCCAGCAGCGTAGGGAGGGAGGGGATAAACACTGAAGCTTTCTTT. This chain connects TRBV9 to TRBJ1-1, with a tentative D call TRBD1 (5 bases). The CDR3 runs 16 residues. V dropped 0 bases and J dropped 2 bases, with 14 bases sitting between them. CDR1 is SGDLS and CDR2 is YYNGEE in the germline V gene.

This chain connects TRBV28 to TRBJ1-2; D unresolved. The V end lost 7 bases, the J end lost 4 bases, and 13 bases lay between the germline ends. The CDR3 loop spans 13 amino acids. Germline V gene data show CDR1 as MDHEN and CDR2 as SYDVKM. The CDR3 loop is CASKEPSTYGYTF. The CDR3 nucleotides read TGTGCCAGCAAGGAGCCGTCTACCTATGGCTACACCTTC.

The J gene is TRBJ2-5, the V gene TRBV11-2; TRBD1 aligns across 11 bases. J gave up 5 bases and V 3 bases, and 11 bases lay outside the gene matches. This CDR3 has 17 amino acids. CDR1 and CDR2 (germline): SGHAT, FQNNGV. The CDR3: CASSFAFGQGASETQYF. The CDR3 DNA follows: TGTGCCAGCAGCTTTGCATTTGGACAGGGGGCATCTGAGACCCAGTACTTC.

CDR3 sequence reads: CASSPGYSRNQPQHF. The CDR3 DNA follows: TGTGCCAGCAGCCCTGGCTACAGTCGGAATCAGCCCCAGCATTTT. V is TRBV7-9 and J is TRBJ1-5; D is uncertain. This CDR3 comprises 15 residues. Trimming took off 5 bases at V and 4 bases at J, with 15 bases between the two ends. CDR1 and CDR2 from the germline V gene are SEHNR and FQNEAQ (reference sequence).

The rearrangement links TRBV6-1 to TRBJ2-1, with 7 nucleotides matching TRBD2. CDR1 is MNHNS, CDR2 SASEGT, per germline. The CDR3 is 14 residues long. Trimming took 8 bases from V and 4 from J; bases not matched to a gene: 8. The CDR3 sequence is CASRSGALYNEQFF. The CDR3 bases are TGTGCCAGCCGGAGCGGGGCCCTATACAATGAGCAGTTCTTC.

The CDR3 DNA follows: TGTGCCAGCAGCTTACAGGAAGAGACCCAGTACTTC. Protein product: CASSLQEETQYF. The chain combines TRBV5-4 with TRBJ2-5, with a tentative D call TRBD1 (5 bases). CDR1 is SGHNT and CDR2 is YYREEE in the germline V gene (reference sequence). The germline V and J ends were trimmed by 2 bases and 3 bases, with 5 bases remaining between them. The CDR3 has 12 amino acids.

J is TRBJ1-3 and V is TRBV5-6, with D possibly being TRBD1 (5 bases). Trimming took off 3 bases at V and 0 bases at J, with 13 bases between the two ends. The V gene's germline CDR1 is SGHDT and CDR2 YYEEEE. The CDR3 contains 16 residues. The CDR3 spells CASSWWGGSSGNTIYF. In nucleotides, the CDR3 is TGTGCCAGCAGCTGGTGGGGCGGAAGCTCTGGAAACACCATATATTTT.

This chain connects TRBV14 to TRBJ2-2, with 10 bases lining up with TRBD1. There are 15 residues in the CDR3. V shed 5 bases and J 6 bases; nucleotides not matched to a gene: 6. Germline assignment: CDR1 SGHDN and CDR2 FVKESK. CDR3 bases: TGTGCCAGCAGCTCGCGGACAGGGGGGGCCGGGGAGCTGTTTTTT. Protein product: CASSSRTGGAGELFF.